A selection of T cell receptor beta chains follows, all from one sample in a study of T cell repertoires in cytomegalovirus infection. TCRdb re-called the reads with MiXCR, one entry per CDR3 protein. The sample contains about 260,000 distinct CDR3 sequences, approximately 15% of which appear only once. Sequenced material: PBMCs. Receptors originate from a human donor in good health (CMV status not recorded). Some clones in this sample may be carry-over from other donors' samples. Both conserved end residues are part of each CDR3. Fields, in order: D gene, V gene, J gene, clone size, CDR3 protein, CDR3 DNA. D genes are given only for firm matches. Only some rows state a clone size, as once, few, many or a class for expanded clones.

D: .; V: TRBV20-1; J: TRBJ1-5; size: few; CDR3: CSARGQGHQPQHF; DNA: TGCAGTGCTAGAGGTCAGGGCCATCAGCCCCAGCATTTT
D: TRBD2; V: TRBV7-6; J: TRBJ2-5; size: many; CDR3: CASSLAGLGRQETQYF; DNA: TGTGCCAGCAGCTTAGCGGGACTAGGACGACAAGAGACCCAGTACTTC
D: .; V: TRBV6-2/TRBV6-3; J: TRBJ2-7; size: .; CDR3: CASSYSHEQYF; DNA: TGTGCCAGCAGTTATTCGCACGAGCAGTACTTC
D: .; V: TRBV6-6; J: TRBJ1-1; size: .; CDR3: CASSYSRGVAALNTEAFF; DNA: TGTGCCAGCAGTTACTCGAGGGGAGTCGCAGCCCTGAACACTGAAGCTTTCTTT
D: .; V: TRBV5-5; J: TRBJ2-1; size: few; CDR3: CASSLEVGYNEQFF; DNA: TGTGCCAGCAGCTTGGAGGTGGGATACAATGAGCAGTTCTTC
D: .; V: TRBV7-6; J: TRBJ1-4; size: many; CDR3: CASRYSGGEKLFF; DNA: TGTGCCAGCAGATACTCGGGTGGTGAAAAACTGTTTTTT
D: TRBD2; V: TRBV29-1; J: TRBJ2-5; size: few; CDR3: CSASGTSGETQYF; DNA: TGCAGCGCCTCCGGGACTAGCGGAGAGACCCAGTACTTC
D: TRBD1; V: TRBV29-1; J: TRBJ1-2; size: .; CDR3: CSVRDRGDYGYTF; DNA: TGCAGCGTCCGAGACAGGGGCGACTATGGCTACACCTTC
D: .; V: TRBV4-3; J: TRBJ2-1; size: few; CDR3: CASSLELGDYNEQFF; DNA: TGCGCCAGCAGCCTCGAGCTGGGAGATTACAATGAGCAGTTCTTC
D: TRBD1; V: TRBV7-2; J: TRBJ2-7; size: many; CDR3: CASSLRIGRQGADEQYF; DNA: TGTGCCAGCAGCCTACGGATAGGGCGGCAGGGGGCCGACGAGCAGTACTTC
D: TRBD2; V: TRBV7-2; J: TRBJ2-1; size: many; CDR3: CASSSTSGGAIFF; DNA: TGTGCCAGCAGCTCAACTAGCGGGGGGGCTATTTTCTTC
D: .; V: TRBV10-3; J: TRBJ2-1; size: .; CDR3: CAISDRGSSYNEQFF; DNA: TGTGCCATCAGTGACAGGGGCTCTTCCTACAATGAGCAGTTCTTC
D: .; V: TRBV12-3/TRBV12-4; J: TRBJ1-1; size: .; CDR3: CASSLSRGSEAFF; DNA: TGTGCCAGCAGTTTAAGCAGGGGCTCTGAAGCTTTCTTT